Each of the 30 T cell receptor beta chains below was sequenced from the same sample in a study of T cells in Graves' hyperthyroidism and ophthalmopathy. RNA transcripts served as the template for amplifying TCR beta CDR3 regions. During a first-round RT-PCR of the TCR CDR3, the HTBI primer set was used. Each CDR3 protein is one row after TCRdb ran MiXCR on the multiplex PCR reads. The sample records roughly 720,000 distinct CDR3 sequences, roughly a sixth being singletons. Material: blood. Receptors originate from a man aged 50 or older with Graves' hyperthyroidism.

This clonotype has a handful of counts. A junction end diverges from the germline sequence, so it may reflect a read error. The chain joins TRBV20-1 to TRBJ2-1, with D perhaps being TRBD1 or TRBD2 (5 bases each). Germline CDR1 and CDR2: DFQATT and SNEGSKA (reference sequence). The CDR3 loop spans 16 amino acids. CDR3 in DNA: TGCAGTGCTAGAGATTCCGGGGCCTACTCCCACAATGAGCAGTTCTTC. Translated, it gives CSARDSGAYSHNEQFF.

This clonotype was counted at least ten times. The CDR3 here is CASSYVAGEPYSYNEQFF. The CDR3 DNA follows: TGTGCCAGCAGTTACGTAGCGGGGGAACCATACTCCTACAATGAGCAGTTCTTC. The chain links TRBV6-5 to TRBJ2-1, with 9 positions matching TRBD2. The J segment lost 0 bases and the V segment lost 2 bases, leaving 8 bases of the junction unmatched. There are 18 residues in the CDR3. Germline assignment: CDR1 MNHEY and CDR2 SVGAGI.

The table lists this clonotype with many counts. The V and J genes are TRBV6-1 and TRBJ1-5; no firm D call. The germline CDR1 and CDR2 sequences are MNHNS and SASEGT. V shed 2 bases and J shed 2 bases, with 7 bases lying between them. The CDR3 loop spans 14 amino acids. The CDR3 is CASSERDGNQPQHF. CDR3 nucleotides: TGTGCCAGCAGTGAAAGGGATGGCAATCAGCCCCAGCATTTT.

This clonotype was seen a few times. V is TRBV6-5 and J is TRBJ2-3; no clear D gene. The CDR3 totals 15 residues. Germline V gene lookup returns CDR1 MNHEY and CDR2 SVGAGI. Trimming left V 2 bases short and J 3 bases short, with 12 bases between. The CDR3 region is CASSYNFYQTDTQYF. CDR3 DNA: TGTGCCAGCAGTTACAACTTCTATCAGACAGATACGCAGTATTTT.

About this clonotype: An end of the junction does not agree with germline; a read error may underlie this. The chain links TRBV10-3 to TRBJ2-5; D is possibly TRBD1 (5 bases). In germline, CDR1 is ENHRY, CDR2 SYGVKD. The CDR3 loop spans 15 amino acids. The CDR3 loop reads CSINDKYRFAETQYF. CDR3 nucleotides: TGTTCCATCAATGACAAATACAGGTTCGCCGAGACCCAGTACTTC.

On this clonotype: A much larger clone differs by one base, so this may be a read error. J is TRBJ2-3 and V is TRBV18; D gene uncertain. Germline CDR1 is KGHSH and CDR2 is LQKENI. CDR3 length: 13 residues. As DNA, the CDR3 is TGTGCCAGCTTACCATATCCCCCAGATACGCAGTATTTT. This sequence encodes CASLPYPPDTQYF.

A remark on this clonotype: One end of the junction is discordant with germline, which a read error may explain. V gene TRBV28 combines with J gene TRBJ2-1, with 9 bases lining up with TRBD1. The CDR3 runs 16 residues. Germline loops: CDR1 MDHEN, CDR2 SYDVKM. The CDR3 loop reads CASVELTGGSYDEQFF. As DNA, the CDR3 is TGTGCCAGCGTAGAGTTAACAGGGGGCTCCTACGATGAGCAGTTCTTC.

This clonotype appeared many times. This chain connects TRBV20-1 to TRBJ2-3; 8 bases map to TRBD2. The J segment lost 2 bases and the V segment lost 4 bases, leaving 14 bases of the junction unmatched. The germline CDR1 and CDR2 sequences are DFQATT and SNEGSKA (reference sequence). The CDR3 length is 17 residues. This chain's CDR3 is CSAKRPGSGSFTDTQYF. The CDR3 DNA is TGCAGTGCTAAGAGGCCGGGGAGCGGGAGTTTCACAGATACGCAGTATTTT.

This clonotype has a count of ten or more. This chain connects TRBV2 to TRBJ1-6, with D possibly being TRBD1 (6 bases). V was trimmed by 5 bases and J by 5 bases, leaving 13 bases between them. This CDR3 is 15 amino acids long. Germline assignment: CDR1 SNHLY and CDR2 FYNNEI. CDR3 sequence reads: CASSPQGLDNSPLHF. CDR3 nucleotides: TGTGCCAGCAGTCCACAGGGATTGGATAATTCACCCCTCCACTTT.

This clonotype was recorded many times. The J gene is TRBJ1-5, the V gene TRBV28, with a weak D call TRBD1 (5 bases). Germline V lookup: CDR1 MDHEN, CDR2 SYDVKM. The CDR3 has 14 residues. The V end lost 4 bases, the J end lost 1 base, and 8 bases lay between the germline ends. The CDR3 DNA sequence: TGTGCCAGCAGTTACAGGTTGAGCAATCAGCCCCAGCATTTT. The encoded protein is CASSYRLSNQPQHF.

The CDR3 sequence is CASRLPGGVTNEKLFF. The CDR3 DNA reads TGTGCCAGCAGGTTACCCGGGGGCGTAACTAATGAAAAACTGTTTTTT. J is TRBJ1-4 and V is TRBV28; D is possibly TRBD1 (6 bases). Germline-derived CDR1 and CDR2 are MDHEN and SYDVKM. The CDR3 has 16 amino acids. V shed 6 bases and J shed 1 base, with 15 bases lying between them. Combining the CDR3 with reference TRBV28 and TRBJ1-4 gives the whole variable domain DVKVTQSSRYLVKRTGEKVFLECVQDMDHENMFWYRQDPGLGLRLIYFSYDVKMKEKGDIPEGYSVSREKKERFSLILESASTNQTSMYLCASRLPGGVTNEKLFFGSGTQLSVL.

This clonotype was seen many times. The gene calls are TRBV3-1 and TRBJ1-1; 7 positions match TRBD1. V shed 5 bases, J shed 2 bases, and the junction held 8 bases outside the gene matches. The CDR3 runs 15 residues. Germline V CDR1 and CDR2: LGHDT, YNNKEL (reference sequence). The CDR3 nucleotides are TGTGCCAGCAGCACGCAACAGGGGTTAAACACTGAAGCTTTCTTT. Translation gives CASSTQQGLNTEAFF.

The genes are TRBV30 and TRBJ1-3; no clear D gene. The V end lost 2 bases, the J end lost 2 bases, and 7 bases lay between the germline ends. Germline CDR1 GTSNPN, CDR2 SVGIG (reference sequence). The CDR3 is 13 amino acids. CDR3 in DNA: TGTGCCTGGAGTCAGTTTCCTGGAAACACCATATATTTT. Translated: CAWSQFPGNTIYF.

The rearrangement links TRBV6-1 to TRBJ1-5; 12 bases fit TRBD1. The V gene end was trimmed by 6 bases and the J gene end by 6 bases; junction bases not matched to a gene: 6. Germline V gene data show CDR1 as MNHNS and CDR2 as SASEGT. The CDR3 extends over 15 amino acids. The CDR3 region is CASSKGTGGLQPQHF. CDR3 in DNA: TGTGCCAGCAGCAAAGGGACAGGGGGCCTTCAGCCCCAGCATTTT.

The rearrangement joins TRBV5-1 to TRBJ2-7, with 10 bases that match TRBD1. Trimming at V came to 4 bases and at J to 5 bases, leaving 12 bases not matched to a gene. This CDR3 region has 16 residues. The germline gives CDR1 SGHRS, CDR2 YFSETQ. CDR3 sequence reads: CASSPNPGTGAHEQYF. The CDR3 bases are TGCGCCAGCAGCCCCAATCCCGGGACAGGGGCCCACGAGCAGTACTTC.

In this sample, this clonotype turned up a few times. The chain couples TRBV20-1 to TRBJ2-4; D unclear. V dropped 1 base and J dropped 0 bases, with 7 bases sitting between them. Germline lookup yields CDR1 DFQATT and CDR2 SNEGSKA (reference sequence). The CDR3 runs to 14 residues. The chain's CDR3 is CSARGVTAKNIQYF. The CDR3 nucleotides read TGCAGTGCTAGAGGGGTGACAGCCAAAAACATTCAGTACTTC.

This clonotype was seen ten or more times. V gene TRBV10-3 combines with J gene TRBJ2-1; 8 bases line up with TRBD1. V trimming: 5 bases; J trimming: 4 bases; junction bases outside the gene matches: 13. CDR3 size: 17 residues. CDR1 is ENHRY, CDR2 SYGVKD, per germline. This CDR3 reads CAISNAPGGPVYNEQFF. CDR3 nucleotide sequence: TGTGCCATCAGTAACGCACCAGGGGGCCCCGTATACAATGAGCAGTTCTTC.

Only a few counts were recorded for this clonotype. CDR3 nucleotides: TGCAGCGTCCACCGGGATCAGAACACTGAAGCTTTCTTT. Protein: CSVHRDQNTEAFF. The chain carries TRBV29-1 and TRBJ1-1; D is unresolved. The CDR3 is 13 residues long. V lost 6 bases and J lost 1, with 12 bases in between. Germline CDR1 and CDR2: SQVTM and ANQGSEA.

The chain couples TRBV19 to TRBJ2-7, with D possibly matching TRBD2 (6 bases). Germline CDR1 LNHDA, CDR2 SQIVND (reference sequence). The CDR3 length is 15 residues. Trimming removed 1 base from V and 0 bases from J, with 10 bases in between. DNA of the CDR3: TGTGCCAGTAGTATAGTGCGGGGCGGCTCCTACGAGCAGTACTTC. Its protein product is CASSIVRGGSYEQYF. The variable domain in full, completed from reference TRBV19 and TRBJ2-7, reads DGGITQSPKYLFRKEGQNVTLSCEQNLNHDAMYWYRQDPGQGLRLIYYSQIVNDFQKGDIAEGYSVSREKKESFPLTVTSAQKNPTAFYLCASSIVRGGSYEQYFGPGTRLTVT.

This clonotype was seen many times. V gene TRBV12-3 or TRBV12-4 combines with J gene TRBJ2-3; 14 positions match TRBD2. The CDR3 is made up of 16 amino acids. Trimming removed 5 bases from V and 6 bases from J; junction bases left unmatched: 7. CDR3 nucleotide sequence: TGTGCCAGCAGTCTGGGACTAGCGGGAGCGCTGGATACGCAGTATTTT. This codes for CASSLGLAGALDTQYF.

This clonotype was recorded many times. The chain couples TRBV5-1 to TRBJ2-1; 9 bases are shared with TRBD2. Germline V gene data show CDR1 as SGHRS and CDR2 as YFSETQ. After removal of 5 bases from V and 4 bases from J, the junction contained 7 bases not matched to a gene. The CDR3 sequence is 15 residues long. The CDR3 DNA sequence: TGCGCCAGCAGGGAGGGGACTAGCAGTTACAATGAGCAGTTCTTC. Encoded protein: CASREGTSSYNEQFF.

This clonotype was seen at least ten times. The chain recombines TRBV28 with TRBJ2-1; TRBD1 matches 7 bases. The V gene's germline CDR1 is MDHEN and CDR2 SYDVKM. V lost 6 bases and J lost 7; bases outside the gene matches: 6. This CDR3 spans 13 amino acids. The DNA of the CDR3 is TGTGCCAGCAGAATGGACAGGTCAAATGAGCAGTTCTTC. Residues: CASRMDRSNEQFF. Full variable domain (remainder filled in from reference TRBV28 and TRBJ2-1): DVKVTQSSRYLVKRTGEKVFLECVQDMDHENMFWYRQDPGLGLRLIYFSYDVKMKEKGDIPEGYSVSREKKERFSLILESASTNQTSMYLCASRMDRSNEQFFGPGTRLTVL.

This clonotype was seen only a few times. The CDR3 DNA is TGTGCCAGCAGTTTTCAACAGGGGGCCCTTGGGGGGCAGTTCTTC. This codes for CASSFQQGALGGQFF. J is TRBJ2-1 and V is TRBV12-3 or TRBV12-4; 9 bases align to TRBD1. The junction had 12 bases not matched to a gene; V was cut back by 3 bases and J by 12 bases. This CDR3 has 15 amino acids.

The CDR3 loop reads CASSFIMGQNTEAFF. The CDR3 nucleotides are TGTGCCAGCAGCTTTATTATGGGACAGAACACTGAAGCTTTCTTT. This chain connects TRBV5-4 to TRBJ1-1; D might be TRBD1 (6 bases). Germline CDR1 is SGHNT and CDR2 is YYREEE (reference sequence). This CDR3 comprises 15 residues. V dropped 2 bases and J dropped 1 base, with 12 bases sitting between them.

This clonotype has a handful of counts. The V gene is TRBV13, the J gene TRBJ1-1; D is perhaps TRBD1 (5 bases). V was cut by 4 bases and J by 5 bases, with 14 bases left in between. The germline gives CDR1 PRHDT, CDR2 FYEKMQ (reference sequence). This CDR3 comprises 14 residues. CDR3 sequence (DNA): TGTGCCAGCAGCTGGGACCTAACGCGGACTGAAGCTTTCTTT. Translation gives CASSWDLTRTEAFF.

DNA of the CDR3: TGTGCCTACTCAAGGAGGGGGCGCGAAGGAACTGAAGCTTTCTTT. It yields the protein CAYSRRGREGTEAFF. The V and J genes are TRBV30 and TRBJ1-1; TRBD1 matches 7 bases. Losses at the gene ends were 7 bases for V and 5 bases for J; bases not matched to a gene: 16. The CDR3 is made up of 15 amino acids. The germline V gene encodes CDR1 GTSNPN and CDR2 SVGIG (reference sequence).

This clonotype was seen repeatedly, ten times or more. The CDR3 is CASSGTSGRRPTDTQYF. Here the CDR3 DNA reads TGTGCCAGCAGTGGGACTAGCGGGAGGAGGCCCACAGATACGCAGTATTTT. V gene TRBV28 combines with J gene TRBJ2-3; the match to TRBD2 covers 15 bases. The CDR3 totals 17 residues. Germline CDR1 MDHEN, CDR2 SYDVKM. The V segment lost 5 bases and the J segment 2 bases; nucleotides outside the gene matches: 5.

V usage is TRBV6-1 and J usage is TRBJ2-3, with unresolved D. Germline V CDR1 and CDR2: MNHNS, SASEGT. This CDR3 spans 18 amino acids. V lost 6 bases, J lost 0 bases, and 22 bases lay in between. The CDR3 sequence is CASSSMALTIKSTDTQYF. CDR3 DNA sequence: TGTGCCAGCAGCTCTATGGCGCTCACCATAAAGAGCACAGATACGCAGTATTTT.

This clonotype was seen many times. The rearrangement joins TRBV10-3 to TRBJ2-1, with D unresolved. The CDR3 is 13 residues long. CDR1 and CDR2 (germline): ENHRY, SYGVKD. Trimming left V 2 bases short and J 4 bases short, with 6 bases between. The CDR3 sequence: CAISEPDYNEQFF. The CDR3 DNA sequence: TGTGCCATCAGTGAGCCTGATTACAATGAGCAGTTCTTC.

This clonotype was picked up many times. The chain uses TRBV27 and TRBJ2-1, with 8 bases fitting TRBD2. The germline CDR1 and CDR2 sequences are MNHEY and SMNVEV (reference sequence). The CDR3 runs 18 residues. The trim removed 2 bases at V and 8 bases at J, leaving 17 bases unmatched. The CDR3 coding sequence is TGTGCCAGCAGTTTAAACCTCGTGACTAGCGTACATTTGTATGAGCAGTTCTTC. This codes for CASSLNLVTSVHLYEQFF.